Included here is one TCR beta chain sequence, with context. Participants were placed into cohorts based on the clinical history they reported. Recovery among Cohort 3 donors was established by two negative PCRs, clearance, or symptom resolution. The sample originates from a study of blood T cell repertoires in COVID-19. Study as a whole: Acute and convalescent COVID-19 samples came from the United States, Italy and Spain. Sample material is recorded as cDNA or gDNA derived from T cells, B-cell-depleted T cells, or PBMCs.

Assay used: immunoSEQ multiplex PCR; TCRdb lists only in-frame clones, some missing. The sample lists about 320,000 clones; 80% to 90% were seen once. In germline, CDR1 is MNHNY, CDR2 SVGAGI (reference sequence). The CDR3 covers 18 residues. V shed 6 bases, J shed 3 bases, and the junction held 14 bases outside the gene matches. Sequenced sample: PBMCs or T cells enriched from blood (not recorded which). The sequence derives from a woman aged 18-35 years who had recovered from COVID-19. The chain carries TRBV6-6 and TRBJ2-2, with TRBD1 identical over 9 bases. Here the CDR3 reads CASSRGTGISRHTGELFF. The CDR3 bases are TGTGCCAGCAGCCGAGGGACAGGGATATCGAGGCACACCGGGGAGCTGTTTTTT.